Shown below are 22 T cell receptor beta chains from a single sample sequenced in a study of T cell repertoires in cytomegalovirus infection. TCRdb passed the reads through MiXCR, listing each CDR3 protein once. The sample consists of a few hundred thousand distinct CDR3 sequences, approximately 13% of them appearing once. The sample was PBMCs. The origin of the receptors is a human donor in good health (CMV status not recorded). Some clones in this sample may be carry-over from other donors' samples.

This clonotype was found a few times. CDR3 DNA: TGTGCCAGCAGAGAGACTAGCGGGGGGAGCTCCTACAATGAGCAGTTCTTC. This codes for CASRETSGGSSYNEQFF. The V and J genes are TRBV2 and TRBJ2-1; 13 positions match TRBD2. The V and J ends lost 6 bases and 0 bases, in that order; junction bases with no gene match: 5. This CDR3 contains 17 residues. Germline CDR1 and CDR2: SNHLY and FYNNEI.

The rearrangement links TRBV13 to TRBJ2-3; D is perhaps TRBD1 or TRBD2 (5 bases each). CDR1 PRHDT and CDR2 FYEKMQ come from the germline V gene (reference sequence). Trimming removed 0 bases from V and 4 bases from J, with 17 bases in between. The CDR3 sequence is 17 residues long. For the CDR3, the DNA is TGTGCCAGCAGCTTAGGCCTGAGGGGAGCTGGAGCAGATACGCAGTATTTT. It translates to CASSLGLRGAGADTQYF.

Remarks on this clonotype: With a much larger clone just one base away, this may be a read error. This chain connects TRBV7-4 to TRBJ2-4; possible D gene TRBD1, 6 bases. The CDR3 consists of 16 residues. V was shortened by 2 bases and J by 3 bases, with 14 bases between the two germline ends. Germline CDR1 reads SGHVT; CDR2 reads SQSDAQ. DNA of the CDR3: TGTGCCAGCAGCTTATACAGGGCATCTGTCAAAAACATTCAGTACTTC. Its protein is CASSLYRASVKNIQYF.

This clonotype showed up just a few times. This sequence joins TRBV20-1 and TRBJ2-4, with D possibly matching TRBD1 (5 bases). The V gene's germline CDR1 is DFQATT and CDR2 SNEGSKA (reference sequence). Trimming removed 1 base at V and 6 bases at J, with 19 bases between. The CDR3 covers 16 residues. The CDR3 is CSARGRAGPRGNIQYF. The CDR3 DNA reads TGCAGTGCTAGAGGACGAGCAGGGCCCCGAGGAAACATTCAGTACTTC.

The chain recombines TRBV9 with TRBJ2-4; D is unresolved. V was shortened by 4 bases and J by 1 base, with 9 bases between the two germline ends. Germline V gene data show CDR1 as SGDLS and CDR2 as YYNGEE. This CDR3 is 14 amino acids long. This CDR3 reads CASSREGAKNIQYF. CDR3 DNA sequence: TGTGCCAGCAGCCGAGAAGGGGCCAAAAACATTCAGTACTTC.

This clonotype was counted a single time. The rearrangement uses TRBV5-1 and TRBJ2-7, with a possible D match to TRBD1 (7 bases). CDR1 and CDR2 (germline): SGHRS, YFSETQ. Trimming stripped 3 bases from V and 2 bases from J, with 15 bases between. CDR3 length equals 15 residues. The CDR3 coding sequence is TGCGCCAGCAGCTACACTAGCAGGGGGGCCTACGAGCAGTACTTC. Its protein product is CASSYTSRGAYEQYF.

This clonotype was counted at least ten times. The genes are TRBV20-1 and TRBJ1-1; 7 bases line up with TRBD1. The V gene end was trimmed by 6 bases and the J gene end by 6 bases; junction bases not matched to a gene: 7. The CDR3 sequence is 12 residues long. Germline values: CDR1 DFQATT, CDR2 SNEGSKA (reference sequence). The CDR3 region is CSALNRGAEAFF. DNA for the CDR3: TGCAGTGCCCTCAACAGGGGCGCTGAAGCTTTCTTT.

This clonotype was counted ten times or more. This chain links TRBV7-2 with TRBJ2-1; a weak D match, TRBD1 (6 bases). CDR1 and CDR2 (germline): SGHTA, FQGNSA. The germline V and J ends were trimmed by 5 bases and 6 bases, with 11 bases remaining between them. There are 13 residues in the CDR3. The CDR3 nucleotides read TGTGCCAGCAGCACAGGACAGCCCAATGAGCAGTTCTTC. Translation gives CASSTGQPNEQFF.

This clonotype was observed many times. This chain joins TRBV14 and TRBJ2-7, with 7 bases lining up with TRBD2. The germline V gene encodes CDR1 SGHDN and CDR2 FVKESK. This CDR3 region has 12 residues. The junction had 2 bases not matched to a gene; V was cut back by 5 bases and J by 4 bases. The CDR3 protein is CASSAGAYEQYF. In DNA, the CDR3 is TGTGCCAGCAGCGCGGGAGCATACGAGCAGTACTTC.

This clonotype occurred a few times. The V call is TRBV7-9, the J call TRBJ2-2; D unclear. Between the trimmed V and J ends, which lost 6 bases and 2 bases, there was a span of 10 bases. CDR3 size: 14 residues. Germline lookup yields CDR1 SEHNR and CDR2 FQNEAQ (reference sequence). CDR3 sequence reads: CASSFGGNTGELFF. The DNA for the CDR3 is TGTGCCAGCAGTTTTGGTGGAAACACCGGGGAGCTGTTTTTT. The full variable domain, completed using reference TRBV7-9 and TRBJ2-2, is DTGVSQNPRHKITKRGQNVTFRCDPISEHNRLYWYRQTLGQGPEFLTYFQNEAQLEKSRLLSDRFSAERPKGSFSTLEIQRTEQGDSAMYLCASSFGGNTGELFFGEGSRLTVL.

The V and J genes are TRBV25-1 and TRBJ1-3; a possible D gene is TRBD1 (5 bases). Germline V gene sequence: CDR1 MGHDK, CDR2 SYGVNS. Between the trimmed V and J ends, which lost 6 bases and 0 bases, there was a span of 21 bases. The CDR3 extends over 18 amino acids. The CDR3 nucleotides read TGTGCCAGCAGACCACTCCGGGACGCCAGGAGCTCTGGAAACACCATATATTTT. Translating it yields CASRPLRDARSSGNTIYF.

At least ten counts were recorded for this clonotype. The chain employs TRBV12-3 or TRBV12-4 and TRBJ1-4, with D hard to call. The V gene lost 5 bases and the J gene lost 3 bases, with 13 bases spanning the gap. CDR3 length equals 15 residues. Here the CDR3 reads CASSTLWASNEKLFF. In nucleotides, the CDR3 is TGTGCCAGCAGTACGCTCTGGGCCTCTAATGAAAAACTGTTTTTT.

The sample holds a few counts of this clonotype. The V call is TRBV12-3 or TRBV12-4, the J call TRBJ1-1; no clear D. V gave up 6 bases and J gave up 0 bases, with 11 bases separating them. The CDR3 has 14 amino acids. The CDR3 nucleotides are TGTGCCAGCAGACAAGACGGATTGAACACTGAAGCTTTCTTT. This codes for CASRQDGLNTEAFF.

This clonotype was counted between two and nine times. V and J are TRBV20-1 and TRBJ1-1, with 9 bases lining up with TRBD1. V shed 3 bases, J shed 2 bases, and the junction held 4 bases outside the gene matches. The CDR3 consists of 14 residues. Germline loops: CDR1 DFQATT, CDR2 SNEGSKA (reference sequence). DNA for the CDR3: TGCAGTGCTAGTGATACAGGGGGCAACACTGAAGCTTTCTTT. Protein: CSASDTGGNTEAFF.

This clonotype was seen repeatedly, ten times or more. The chain uses TRBV7-8 and TRBJ1-2; D uncertain. V was shortened by 2 bases and J by 8 bases, with 15 bases between the two germline ends. The CDR3 has 14 amino acids. Germline loops: CDR1 SGHVS, CDR2 FQNEAQ. For the CDR3, the DNA is TGTGCCAGCAGCTTAAACTTACGGGGAGAGGGCTACACCTTC. It is translated as CASSLNLRGEGYTF.

There are many counts of this clonotype. The chain links TRBV12-3 or TRBV12-4 to TRBJ1-3; no clear D gene. The V end was cut by 7 bases, the J end by 0 bases, with 7 bases between. The CDR3 is 13 residues long. The CDR3: CASKASSGNTIYF. The CDR3 DNA is TGTGCCAGCAAAGCGAGCTCTGGAAACACCATATATTTT.

This clonotype has only a few counts. This rearrangement joins TRBV5-4 to TRBJ1-1; 7 bases agree with TRBD1. The CDR3 contains 14 residues. Germline assignment: CDR1 SGHNT and CDR2 YYREEE (reference sequence). V lost 7 bases and J lost 3; bases outside the gene matches: 9. CDR3 in DNA: TGTGCCAGCTGGCGCAGGGGGGAAGACACTGAAGCTTTCTTT. Amino acids: CASWRRGEDTEAFF.

The V call is TRBV11-2, the J call TRBJ2-7; 9 bases align to TRBD2. Germline CDR1 and CDR2: SGHAT and FQNNGV. The length of the CDR3 is 14 residues. V gave up 5 bases and J gave up 2 bases; unmatched junction bases: 4. CDR3 loop: CASSPLAGPYEQYF. CDR3 nucleotide sequence: TGTGCCAGCAGCCCACTAGCGGGCCCCTACGAGCAGTACTTC.

In its sample, this clonotype was seen many times. The chain couples TRBV5-1 to TRBJ2-5, with D hard to call. Deletions cut 2 bases from V and 1 base from J, with 12 bases between. CDR1 and CDR2 (germline): SGHRS, YFSETQ. The CDR3 has 15 residues. The CDR3 here is CASSFKSPLQETQYF. CDR3 sequence (DNA): TGCGCCAGCAGCTTTAAGTCCCCGCTCCAAGAGACCCAGTACTTC.

The V gene is TRBV29-1, the J gene TRBJ2-1; TRBD2 matches at 10 bases. Per the germline V gene, CDR1 is SQVTM and CDR2 is ANQGSEA. J lost 5 bases, V lost 5 bases, and 3 bases had no gene match. There are 13 residues in the CDR3. Here the CDR3 reads CSVFLAGDNEQFF. The DNA for the CDR3 is TGCAGCGTTTTCCTAGCGGGGGACAATGAGCAGTTCTTC.

This clonotype was counted many times. This sequence joins TRBV7-2 and TRBJ2-2; unclear D gene. Germline V gene sequence: CDR1 SGHTA, CDR2 FQGNSA. V was trimmed by 7 bases and J by 1 base, leaving 13 bases between them. This CDR3 contains 15 residues. The CDR3 sequence is CASKLRDKNTGELFF. The CDR3 bases are TGTGCCAGCAAACTAAGGGATAAGAACACCGGGGAGCTGTTTTTT.

This clonotype showed up just a few times. This chain connects TRBV29-1 to TRBJ2-1; D might be TRBD2 (6 bases). V shed 3 bases and J shed 7 bases, with 10 bases lying between them. Per the germline V gene, CDR1 is SQVTM and CDR2 is ANQGSEA. This CDR3 has 12 residues. The CDR3 loop reads CSVDGSRNEQFF. CDR3 DNA: TGCAGCGTTGACGGGAGTCGAAATGAGCAGTTCTTC.